This TCR beta chain was sequenced for a study of OX40 agonist ivuxolimab in advanced cancers. Data came from immunoSEQ multiplex PCR; TCRdb stores just in-frame clones and leaves some out. The sample lists 60,000 to 85,000 clones; roughly 80% were seen once. The ends were cut back, 3 bases at V and 4 bases at J, with 10 bases in the middle. Germline V gene lookup returns CDR1 SGHRS and CDR2 YFSETQ. This CDR3 has 14 amino acids. The TCR originated in an adult with an advanced solid tumor such as melanoma, head and neck, liver or kidney cancer. The rearrangement links TRBV5-1 to TRBJ1-4, with D maybe TRBD1 (6 bases). The input for sequencing was CD4+ or CD8+ T cells sorted from blood, taken in a trial of the OX40 agonist ivuxolimab. In DNA, the CDR3 is TGCGCCAGCAGCTCCTGGACAGATAATGAAAAACTGTTTTTT. This sequence encodes CASSSWTDNEKLFF.